The clone carrying this T cell receptor (beta chain) has only one observation. Trimming took 2 bases from V and 1 from J; bases not matched to a gene: 3. This CDR3 is 15 amino acids long. CDR1 SGDLS and CDR2 YYNGEE come from the germline V gene. The sample is drawn from a study of cytomegalovirus exposure and HLA in healthy donors. PCR used 60 Vbeta primers and 13 Jbeta primers. Repertoires were generated with immunoSEQ multiplex PCR, while TCRdb's copy carries only in-frame clones and drops some. The sample holds 110,000 to 150,000 clones, 75% to 85% seen once. The sequence was obtained from a woman in her late teens or twenties in good health and CMV-seropositive. The chain carries TRBV9 and TRBJ2-1; 7 nucleotides align to TRBD2. Input material: PBMCs. The CDR3 bases are TGTGCCAGCAGCGTGGGGGGGGAGTCCTACAATGAGCAGTTCTTC. It codes for CASSVGGESYNEQFF.